This TCR beta chain was sequenced for a study of cytomegalovirus exposure and HLA in healthy donors. With 1 base removed from V and 3 bases from J, the gap between germline ends came to 10 bases. The CDR3 length is 15 residues. Germline V CDR1 and CDR2: ENHRY, SYGVKD. Clones were read by immunoSEQ multiplex PCR, and TCRdb kept only the in-frame ones, dropping some. This table has about 360,000 clones, around 86% appearing once. This clone was detected only once. The chain has TRBV10-3 and TRBJ1-3; D is uncertain. Sequencing input: PBMCs. This TCR was sampled from a young woman in good health and CMV-seronegative. DNA for the CDR3: TGTGCCATCAGTGAGTTACAGCTCTTTGGAAACACCATATATTTT. This codes for CAISELQLFGNTIYF.